These 5 T cell receptor beta chains were all obtained from the same sample, sequenced in a study of shared clonotypes between healthy human individuals. Sequencing was performed with immunoSEQ multiplex PCR; in TCRdb, only in-frame clones are kept and a portion is missing. This table has fewer than 3 million clones, about 90% appearing once. Sequencing used naive CD4+ T cells from PBMCs. As to subset: CD45RA+ positively selected. These TCRs come from a man between 18 and 29 years old in good health. Some clones in this sample may be carry-over from other donors' samples.

The rearrangement joins TRBV6-1 to TRBJ2-1, with D possibly matching TRBD1 (5 bases). The CDR3 has 12 residues. Germline lookup yields CDR1 MNHNS and CDR2 SASEGT. The ends were cut back, 8 bases at V and 3 bases at J, with 8 bases in the middle. The CDR3 region is CASQGYYNEQFF. In DNA, the CDR3 is TGTGCCAGCCAGGGATACTACAATGAGCAGTTCTTC.

The rearrangement links TRBV25-1 to TRBJ2-3; a possible D gene is TRBD2 (6 bases). Per germline, CDR1 MGHDK and CDR2 SYGVNS. CDR3 length equals 15 residues. V lost 0 bases to trimming and J lost 5 bases, with 12 bases between them. Here the CDR3 reads CASSEYKRREDTQYF. The CDR3 region has the DNA TGTGCCAGCAGTGAATATAAGCGGAGGGAAGATACGCAGTATTTT. The full variable domain, rest sourced from reference TRBV25-1 and TRBJ2-3, is EADIYQTPRYLVIGTGKKITLECSQTMGHDKMYWYQQDPGMELHLIHYSYGVNSTEKGDLSSESTVSRIRTEHFPLTLESARPSHTSQYLCASSEYKRREDTQYFGPGTRLTVL.

The chain uses TRBV30 and TRBJ1-6, with 8 bases identical to TRBD1. Germline V gene data show CDR1 as GTSNPN and CDR2 as SVGIG (reference sequence). The V and J ends lost 5 bases and 7 bases, in that order; junction bases with no gene match: 4. This CDR3 has 13 amino acids. The CDR3 spells CAWYRGYNSPLHF. DNA for the CDR3: TGTGCCTGGTACAGGGGGTACAATTCACCCCTCCACTTT.

The V call is TRBV5-1, the J call TRBJ2-1; TRBD1 aligns across 8 bases. There are 15 residues in the CDR3. Germline V CDR1 and CDR2: SGHRS, YFSETQ. Unmatched junction bases numbered 5, after V lost 4 bases and J lost 2 bases. The DNA of the CDR3 is TGCGCCAGCAGCCTGGACAGGGCTACCTACAATGAGCAGTTCTTC. Its translation: CASSLDRATYNEQFF.

The rearrangement uses TRBV5-8 and TRBJ1-2; 7 bases map to TRBD1. J lost 4 bases, V lost 2 bases, and 11 bases had no gene match. The germline gives CDR1 SGHTS, CDR2 YDEGEE. There are 16 residues in the CDR3. The CDR3: CASSLKTGVEPYGYTF. The CDR3 nucleotides read TGTGCCAGCAGCTTAAAAACAGGGGTCGAACCCTATGGCTACACCTTC.